This TCR beta chain comes out of a study of metastatic and nonmetastatic thyroid tumors. Study results and caveats: Benign nodules were reported to have significantly lower TCR beta diversity than malignant thyroid tumors, in blood and tumor.

This clone was picked up many times. Its antigen is still unknown. TCRdb re-analyzed the PCR reads using MiXCR. The table lists some 25,000 clones, about an eighth of them singletons, with roughly an eighth in the top ten. Trimming took 4 bases from V and 5 from J; bases not matched to a gene: 10. Germline lookup yields CDR1 SGDLS and CDR2 YYNGEE. This CDR3 region has 16 residues. Prior to thyroid surgery, none of the patients had received any treatment. This TCR derives from a female donor with papillary thyroid cancer or a benign thyroid nodule (not recorded which). Some clones in this sample may be carry-over from other donors' samples. Sample: blood. The chain recombines TRBV9 with TRBJ2-1, with 9 bases aligning to TRBD2. The CDR3 DNA reads as TGTGCCAGCAGCACCTCAGGAGCTAGCGGGAACAATGAGCAGTTCTTC. Protein sequence: CASSTSGASGNNEQFF.